One and the same sample provided the 23 T cell receptor beta chains below, sequenced in a study of blood T cell repertoires in COVID-19. Measured with immunoSEQ multiplex PCR; TCRdb has only the in-frame clones, and not every one. The sample comprises about 54,000 clones, roughly 80% of which are singletons, and approximately 5.4% rests with the top ten. The sequenced material came from peripheral blood. The receptors originated from a woman aged 55-70 years with acute or convalescent COVID-19.

The table lists this clone with a count of one. The gene calls are TRBV4-1 and TRBJ2-3, with unresolved D. V was trimmed by 6 bases and J by 1 base, leaving 8 bases between them. This CDR3 is 13 amino acids long. CDR1 and CDR2 from the germline V gene are MGHRA and YSYEKL. CDR3 region: CASRLEGTDTQYF. Here the CDR3 DNA reads TGCGCCAGCAGGCTAGAGGGCACAGATACGCAGTATTTT.

The V call is TRBV5-1, the J call TRBJ2-3; 8 bases agree with TRBD2. Per germline, CDR1 SGHRS and CDR2 YFSETQ. The CDR3 runs to 15 residues. The trim removed 0 bases at V and 4 bases at J, leaving 4 bases unmatched. The chain's CDR3 is CASSLVGRAPDTQYF. The CDR3 DNA follows: TGCGCCAGCAGCTTGGTCGGGAGGGCCCCAGATACGCAGTATTTT.

The chain uses TRBV3-1 (or the pseudogene TRBV3-2) and TRBJ1-2, with D possibly being TRBD1 (6 bases). The CDR3 has 16 residues. Looked up from germline, CDR1 is LGHDT and CDR2 is YNNKEL (reference sequence). V was cut by 1 base and J by 4 bases, with 16 bases left in between. CDR3 sequence reads: CASSQGWDTQIYGYTF. The CDR3 coding sequence is TGTGCCAGCAGCCAAGGTTGGGACACCCAGATCTATGGCTACACCTTC.

This clone was recorded only once. This chain uses TRBV28 with TRBJ1-2, with D hard to call. The CDR3 has 11 amino acids. CDR1 MDHEN and CDR2 SYDVKM come from the germline V gene. V shed 3 bases and J shed 3 bases, with 2 bases lying between them. The CDR3 loop reads CASSFDYGYTF. The CDR3 region has the DNA TGTGCCAGCAGTTTCGACTATGGCTACACCTTC.

This clone was observed a few times. The V call is TRBV2, the J call TRBJ1-1; TRBD1 matches 10 bases. The CDR3 runs 17 residues. V gave up 6 bases and J gave up 5 bases; unmatched junction bases: 15. CDR1 is SNHLY, CDR2 FYNNEI, per germline. The CDR3 loop reads CASRKALETGGRTEAFF. The CDR3 DNA reads as TGTGCCAGCAGGAAGGCCCTAGAGACAGGGGGCAGGACTGAAGCTTTCTTT.

This clone was found a few times. V and J are TRBV28 and TRBJ1-4; the match to TRBD1 covers 9 bases. Losses at the gene ends were 6 bases for V and 1 base for J; bases not matched to a gene: 6. Germline V gene lookup returns CDR1 MDHEN and CDR2 SYDVKM. There are 16 residues in the CDR3. The CDR3 spells CASRNSGQGTNEKLFF. CDR3 DNA sequence: TGTGCCAGCAGAAACTCGGGACAGGGAACTAATGAAAAACTGTTTTTT.

The chain uses TRBV19 and TRBJ2-1; D perhaps matches TRBD2 (6 bases). Between the trimmed V and J ends, which lost 7 bases and 8 bases, there was a span of 24 bases. Germline CDR1 is LNHDA and CDR2 is SQIVND (reference sequence). This CDR3 spans 16 amino acids. The CDR3 coding sequence is TGTGCCAGTACATCCGGGCGGGGAGGCCGGGGCGATGAGCAGTTCTTC. It specifies CASTSGRGGRGDEQFF.

CDR3: CASSNQVSNTEAFF. The CDR3 nucleotides are TGTGCCAGCAGCAACCAGGTCTCGAACACTGAAGCTTTCTTT. This chain links TRBV5-5 with TRBJ1-1, with no clear D. Trimming shortened V by 4 bases and J by 1 base, and 11 bases separated the two germline ends. Per germline, CDR1 SGHKS and CDR2 YYEKEE (reference sequence). This CDR3 has 14 amino acids.

This clone was counted once. The CDR3 region has the DNA TGCAGCGTCCGAGTTAGGGGGGGAAACACCATATATTTT. Protein sequence: CSVRVRGGNTIYF. This chain connects TRBV29-1 to TRBJ1-3, with D possibly being TRBD1 (6 bases). Germline V lookup: CDR1 SQVTM, CDR2 ANQGSEA. The germline V and J ends were trimmed by 6 bases and 4 bases, with 13 bases remaining between them. The CDR3 covers 13 residues. Full variable domain (outside the CDR3, taken from reference TRBV29-1 and TRBJ1-3): SAVISQKPSRDICQRGTSLTIQCQVDSQVTMMFWYRQQPGQSLTLIATANQGSEATYESGFVIDKFPISRPNLTFSTLTVSNMSPEDSSIYLCSVRVRGGNTIYFGEGSWLTVV.

The chain is built from TRBV7-9 and TRBJ2-5; no clear D gene. This CDR3 has 13 residues. Trimming cost V 2 bases and J 3 bases, with 7 bases left between them. Germline V gene data show CDR1 as SEHNR and CDR2 as FQNEAQ (reference sequence). In nucleotides, the CDR3 is TGTGCCAGCAGCTTATACCAGGAAGAGACCCAGTACTTC. This translates into CASSLYQEETQYF. The full variable domain, completed using reference TRBV7-9 and TRBJ2-5, is DTGVSQNPRHKITKRGQNVTFRCDPISEHNRLYWYRQTLGQGPEFLTYFQNEAQLEKSRLLSDRFSAERPKGSFSTLEIQRTEQGDSAMYLCASSLYQEETQYFGPGTRLLVL.

This clone was seen more than once but under ten times. Here the CDR3 reads CASSLGQGSSEQYF. DNA for the CDR3: TGTGCCAGCAGCTTGGGGCAGGGTAGTAGCGAGCAGTACTTC. The chain has TRBV7-2 and TRBJ2-7, with TRBD1 as a possible D gene (5 bases). V lost 3 bases, J lost 6 bases, and 15 bases lay in between. This CDR3 spans 14 amino acids. The germline V gene encodes CDR1 SGHTA and CDR2 FQGNSA.

The V gene is TRBV3-1 (or the pseudogene TRBV3-2), the J gene TRBJ1-4, with TRBD1 matching 7 bases. The length of the CDR3 is 16 residues. CDR1 LGHDT and CDR2 YNNKEL come from the germline V gene (reference sequence). The J segment lost 4 bases and the V segment lost 4 bases, leaving 9 bases of the junction unmatched. The CDR3 loop is CASSPTGARHNEKLFF. CDR3 sequence (DNA): TGTGCCAGCAGCCCTACAGGGGCCCGTCATAATGAAAAACTGTTTTTT.

This chain connects TRBV20-1 to TRBJ1-5; D may be TRBD1 (5 bases). This CDR3 contains 14 residues. Trimming pared 3 bases from V and 0 bases from J, leaving 9 bases between. Germline CDR1 reads DFQATT; CDR2 reads SNEGSKA (reference sequence). The CDR3 sequence is CSASKGNSNQPQHF. The CDR3 DNA reads TGCAGTGCTAGTAAGGGGAATAGCAATCAGCCCCAGCATTTT.

This clone came up once. The chain couples TRBV5-6 to TRBJ1-4; 10 bases match TRBD1. CDR3 length: 15 amino acids. Germline lookup yields CDR1 SGHDT and CDR2 YYEEEE. Germline trimming cut 0 bases from V and 8 bases from J; bases unmatched to any gene: 4. CDR3 nucleotide sequence: TGTGCCAGCAGCTTGGTCGGGACAGGGGCGGAAAAACTGTTTTTT. Translating it yields CASSLVGTGAEKLFF.

In its sample, this clone was seen a few times. The chain joins TRBV20-1 to TRBJ2-7; D is possibly TRBD1 (5 bases). With 5 bases removed from V and 9 bases from J, the gap between germline ends came to 14 bases. The length of the CDR3 is 11 residues. CDR1 and CDR2 from the germline V gene are DFQATT and SNEGSKA (reference sequence). The CDR3 protein is CSAPKGNGQYF. For the CDR3, the DNA is TGCAGTGCTCCCAAGGGGAACGGGCAGTACTTC.

The chain joins TRBV5-6 to TRBJ2-5; a possible D gene is TRBD1 (5 bases). V lost 2 bases to trimming and J lost 5 bases, with 13 bases between them. CDR3 length: 14 residues. CDR1 and CDR2 (germline): SGHDT, YYEEEE. The CDR3 sequence is CASSFRQGRETQYF. The DNA for the CDR3 is TGTGCCAGCAGCTTCAGGCAGGGTAGGGAGACCCAGTACTTC.

The chain recombines TRBV20-1 with TRBJ2-2, with 10 positions matching TRBD2. Germline assignment: CDR1 DFQATT and CDR2 SNEGSKA (reference sequence). CDR3 length: 15 residues. After removal of 3 bases from V and 6 bases from J, the junction contained 7 bases not matched to a gene. Here the CDR3 reads CSASPLAGASGELFF. The CDR3 DNA reads TGCAGTGCTAGTCCCCTAGCGGGAGCTTCCGGGGAGCTGTTTTTT.

This clone was counted between two and nine times. V and J are TRBV28 and TRBJ1-4; no definite D call. Germline lookup yields CDR1 MDHEN and CDR2 SYDVKM. V dropped 5 bases and J dropped 7 bases, with 8 bases sitting between them. The CDR3 is 12 amino acids. The CDR3 spells CASSAGVEKLFF. The CDR3 DNA follows: TGTGCCAGCAGTGCCGGTGTTGAAAAACTGTTTTTT.

The chain joins TRBV15 to TRBJ1-1; a possible D gene is TRBD1 (5 bases). V was trimmed by 0 bases and J by 1 base, leaving 12 bases between them. The germline CDR1 and CDR2 sequences are LNHNV and YYDKDF (reference sequence). The CDR3 length is 16 residues. The CDR3 spells CATSRDRGGTNTEAFF. Here the CDR3 DNA reads TGTGCCACCAGCAGAGATCGGGGGGGAACGAACACTGAAGCTTTCTTT.

The chain is built from TRBV11-2 and TRBJ1-2, with D perhaps TRBD1 (6 bases). The V end lost 6 bases, the J end lost 5 bases, and 19 bases lay between the germline ends. The germline V gene encodes CDR1 SGHAT and CDR2 FQNNGV. The CDR3 contains 15 residues. The CDR3 DNA sequence: TGTGCCAGCAGTTCCGGGGGGGCGCAAGGGTATGGCTACACCTTC. This codes for CASSSGGAQGYGYTF.

The chain carries TRBV18 and TRBJ2-7; possible D gene TRBD1, 6 bases. CDR3 length equals 15 residues. From germline, CDR1 is KGHSH and CDR2 LQKENI. Between the trimmed V and J ends, which lost 6 bases and 2 bases, there was a span of 17 bases. DNA of the CDR3: TGTGCCAGCTCCCCCCCCGGGACATATACCTACGAGCAGTACTTC. It is translated as CASSPPGTYTYEQYF.

This sequence joins TRBV2 and TRBJ2-1; 8 bases map to TRBD1. This CDR3 comprises 15 residues. Per the germline V gene, CDR1 is SNHLY and CDR2 is FYNNEI. J gave up 0 bases and V 10 bases, and 8 bases lay outside the gene matches. Here the CDR3 reads CAIKDRGSSYNEQFF. In nucleotides, the CDR3 is TGTGCCATCAAAGACAGGGGTAGCTCCTACAATGAGCAGTTCTTC. Full variable domain (outside the CDR3, taken from reference TRBV2 and TRBJ2-1): EPEVTQTPSHQVTQMGQEVILRCVPISNHLYFYWYRQILGQKVEFLVSFYNNEISEKSEIFDDQFSVERPDGSNFTLKIRSTKLEDSAMYFCAIKDRGSSYNEQFFGPGTRLTVL.

This clone was seen a handful of times. The rearrangement uses TRBV5-1 and TRBJ2-7; D possibly corresponds to TRBD1 (6 bases). The germline V and J ends were trimmed by 3 bases and 4 bases, with 11 bases remaining between them. The germline CDR1 and CDR2 sequences are SGHRS and YFSETQ. CDR3 length: 13 residues. The CDR3 bases are TGCGCCAGCAGCTCAGGGGATCAGTACGAGCAGTACTTC. It specifies CASSSGDQYEQYF.